Sequencing of this TCR beta chain was carried out in a study of T cell repertoires in aging, cancer and after chemotherapy. Study-wide background: Chronic lymphocytic leukemia patients on fludarabine- or bendamustine-based regimens gave paired samples before and after chemotherapy. The full dataset contained roughly 9 million TCR reads.

This clonotype was detected a few times. Antigen unknown. Study-level points and caveats: No conclusions about immunological memory after chemotherapy can be drawn from the repertoire data. Hematological cancer patients had lymphoid organ infiltration that may impair thymic emigration or T cell expansion.

Rearranged V-D-J TRB sequences were amplified with a mixed TRB-A/B primer pool. From the multiplex PCR reads, TCRdb called clonotypes with MiXCR, one entry per CDR3 protein. This repertoire shows 5,000 to 6,500 distinct CDR3 sequences, roughly 40% found once; its top ten account for around half. The template was genomic DNA from peripheral blood, not RNA. The CDR3 spans 13 residues. The V gene's germline CDR1 is MNHNY and CDR2 SVGAGI (reference sequence). Trimming took 5 bases from V and 5 from J, leaving 12 bases between them. This receptor was obtained from a human donor with a blood cancer. This chain links TRBV6-6 with TRBJ2-5; tentative D call: TRBD1 (6 bases). Sequenced material: blood. The CDR3 spells CASSPGHRETQYF. CDR3 coding DNA: TGTGCCAGCAGTCCGGGACACAGGGAGACCCAGTACTTC.